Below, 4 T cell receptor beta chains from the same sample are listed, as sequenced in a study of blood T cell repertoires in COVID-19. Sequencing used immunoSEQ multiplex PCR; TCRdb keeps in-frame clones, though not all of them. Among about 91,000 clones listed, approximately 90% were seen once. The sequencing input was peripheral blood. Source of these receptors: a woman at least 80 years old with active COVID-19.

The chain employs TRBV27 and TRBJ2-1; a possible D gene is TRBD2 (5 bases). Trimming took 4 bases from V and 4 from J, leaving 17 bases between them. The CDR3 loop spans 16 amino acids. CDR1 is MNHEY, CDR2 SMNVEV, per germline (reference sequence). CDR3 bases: TGTGCCAGCAGTTCCTCGACTACCGGTTCTTACAATGAGCAGTTCTTC. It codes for CASSSSTTGSYNEQFF.

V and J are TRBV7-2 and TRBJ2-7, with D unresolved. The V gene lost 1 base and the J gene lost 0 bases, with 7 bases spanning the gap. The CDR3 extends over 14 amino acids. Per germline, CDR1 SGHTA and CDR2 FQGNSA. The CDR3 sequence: CASSLGRSSYEQYF. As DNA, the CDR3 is TGTGCCAGCAGCTTAGGCCGGAGCTCCTACGAGCAGTACTTC.

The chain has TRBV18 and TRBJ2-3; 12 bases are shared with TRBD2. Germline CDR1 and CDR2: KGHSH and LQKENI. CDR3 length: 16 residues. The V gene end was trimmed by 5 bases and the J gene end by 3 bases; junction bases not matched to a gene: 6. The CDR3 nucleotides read TGTGCCAGCTCAGGAGGACTAGCGGGAAAGACAGATACGCAGTATTTT. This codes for CASSGGLAGKTDTQYF.

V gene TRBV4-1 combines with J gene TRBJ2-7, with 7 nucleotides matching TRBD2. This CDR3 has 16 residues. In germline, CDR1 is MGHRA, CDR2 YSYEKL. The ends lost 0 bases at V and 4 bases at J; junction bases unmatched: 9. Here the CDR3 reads CASSQDVPSGPYEQYF. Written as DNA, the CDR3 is TGCGCCAGCAGCCAAGATGTTCCTAGCGGACCATACGAGCAGTACTTC.